This T cell receptor beta chain is drawn from a study of Ad26.COV2.S vaccination and SARS-CoV-2 variants. The CDR3 spans 12 residues. The germline V and J ends were trimmed by 4 bases and 9 bases, with 12 bases remaining between them. CDR1 is LNHDA, CDR2 SQIVND, per germline (reference sequence). The method was immunoSEQ multiplex PCR; TCRdb's version includes in-frame clones alone and lacks a portion of them. The table records under 500,000 clones, about nine tenths of them present only once. Treatment specified: about 20 received Ad26.COV2.S at low or high dose, single or two shots; about 5 received placebo; per-sample allocation not given. Collection of the samples took place on day 63 after the first injection of vaccine or placebo.

The rearrangement uses TRBV19 and TRBJ1-1; D is unclear. The specimen comprised peripheral blood, sampled in a trial of Ad26.COV2.S vaccine versus placebo. This TCR was sampled from a person aged 18-60 years who received the Ad26.COV2.S COVID-19 vaccine or a placebo. CDR3 region: CASSTWGSQAFF. The DNA for the CDR3 is TGTGCCAGTAGTACTTGGGGTTCCCAAGCTTTCTTT.